Reported below is one T cell receptor (beta chain). The V end was cut by 5 bases, the J end by 3 bases, with 10 bases between. CDR1 MNHEY and CDR2 SMNVEV come from the germline V gene (reference sequence). The CDR3 contains 13 residues. Produced via immunoSEQ multiplex PCR; TCRdb's table is partial and in-frame only. The data hold 70,000 or so clones, with approximately 78% observed a single time. The record originates from a study of blood T cell repertoires in COVID-19. This chain joins TRBV27 and TRBJ1-2; D unresolved. The sequence was obtained from a human donor in a cohort sampled during active COVID-19. The sample comprised peripheral blood. CDR3 in DNA: TGTGCCAGCAGTCCCCGGGTCGACTATGGCTACACCTTC. This translates into CASSPRVDYGYTF.